These T cell receptor beta chains were read from a single sample in a study of blood T cell repertoires in COVID-19. Sequencing was performed with immunoSEQ multiplex PCR; in TCRdb, only in-frame clones are kept and a portion is missing. The repertoire holds about 100,000 clones, with approximately 81% as singletons. The material sequenced was peripheral blood. These TCRs come from a human donor in a cohort sampled during active COVID-19. Each CDR3 is given without its conserved first and last residue.

V gene	J gene	CDR3 length	CDR3 protein
TRBV21-1	TRBJ2-2	13	ASRLAGGGPGELF
TRBV5-1	TRBJ1-1	13	ASSLEGGKNTEAF
TRBV9	TRBJ1-2	12	ASSVGMRDYGYT
TRBV6-1	TRBJ2-4	17	ASSVMSRSAGGRGNIQY
TRBV5-5	TRBJ1-4	13	ASSVGTLSYEKLF
TRBV5-5	TRBJ2-1	12	ASSWDSGRYEQF
TRBV5-4	TRBJ1-3	12	ASSFRGAGNTIY
TRBV18	TRBJ1-1	12	ASSPEGGATEAF
TRBV10-1	TRBJ2-4	10	AHGHPGNIQY
TRBV20-1	TRBJ2-7	9	SATPGLEQY
TRBV19	TRBJ2-7	14	ASSIEAASGTYEQY
TRBV5-1	TRBJ2-7	14	ASSLVSSGDYYEQY
TRBV7-8	TRBJ2-5	11	ASSPQGWETQY
TRBV14	TRBJ1-1	13	ASSPRTGWDTEAF
TRBV6-6	TRBJ1-1	13	ASSSTGVKDTEAF
TRBV7-2	TRBJ1-5	13	ASSSDRAKDQPQH
TRBV7-2	TRBJ2-7	14	ASSPTPSGSFYEQY
TRBV6-2/TRBV6-3	TRBJ2-2	13	ASSYFGQGAGELF
TRBV7-9	TRBJ1-2	10	ASTEYNYGYT
TRBV29-1	TRBJ2-7	12	SVEEAGTGIGQY
TRBV27	TRBJ2-2	12	ASSVDRYTGELF
TRBV4-2	TRBJ2-5	12	ASSLDTSLGTQY
TRBV5-4	TRBJ2-1	12	ASSPGTSGIEQF
TRBV4-1	TRBJ2-3	15	ASSQRRAVLSTDTQY
TRBV6-1	TRBJ1-2	13	ASSEGSGGFYGYT
TRBV10-3	TRBJ1-2	13	AISDPWDRGHGYT
TRBV5-1	TRBJ1-1	13	ASSPTGLMNTEAF
TRBV5-4	TRBJ2-7	9	ASSSTYEQY
TRBV9	TRBJ2-1	16	ASSVAMEDRLSYNEQF
TRBV3-1/TRBV3-2	TRBJ2-6	18	ASSHGELAGPGSGANVLT
TRBV7-2	TRBJ2-7	12	ASSLASGSREQY
TRBV2	TRBJ2-6	12	AVSEGAVANVLT
TRBV5-1	TRBJ2-3	13	ASSLEGQYTDTQY
TRBV9	TRBJ1-2	11	ASSPGGNYGYT
TRBV3-1/TRBV3-2	TRBJ2-2	12	ASSQGGPTGELF
TRBV5-4	TRBJ2-5	13	ASSSPYLGRETQY
TRBV4-3	TRBJ2-1	14	ASSQEPAGSSWEQF
TRBV2	TRBJ1-1	14	ASSHPPGRSYTEAF
TRBV6-6	TRBJ1-2	13	ASSYRGRGYYGYT
TRBV19	TRBJ2-7	12	ASSLAGNSYEQY
TRBV3-1/TRBV3-2	TRBJ1-2	11	ASSQAYTYGYT
TRBV11-2	TRBJ2-7	13	ASSLRPSGSYEQY